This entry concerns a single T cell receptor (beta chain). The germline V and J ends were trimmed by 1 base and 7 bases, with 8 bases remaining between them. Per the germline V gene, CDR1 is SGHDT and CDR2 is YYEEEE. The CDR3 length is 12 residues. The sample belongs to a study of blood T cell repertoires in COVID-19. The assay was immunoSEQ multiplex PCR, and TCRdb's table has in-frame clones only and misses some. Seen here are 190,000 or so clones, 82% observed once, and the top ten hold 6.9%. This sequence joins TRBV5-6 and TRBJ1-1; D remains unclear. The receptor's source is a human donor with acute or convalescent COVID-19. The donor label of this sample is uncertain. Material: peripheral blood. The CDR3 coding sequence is TGTGCCAGCAGCTTGCGATCGAGTGAAGCTTTCTTT. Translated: CASSLRSSEAFF.